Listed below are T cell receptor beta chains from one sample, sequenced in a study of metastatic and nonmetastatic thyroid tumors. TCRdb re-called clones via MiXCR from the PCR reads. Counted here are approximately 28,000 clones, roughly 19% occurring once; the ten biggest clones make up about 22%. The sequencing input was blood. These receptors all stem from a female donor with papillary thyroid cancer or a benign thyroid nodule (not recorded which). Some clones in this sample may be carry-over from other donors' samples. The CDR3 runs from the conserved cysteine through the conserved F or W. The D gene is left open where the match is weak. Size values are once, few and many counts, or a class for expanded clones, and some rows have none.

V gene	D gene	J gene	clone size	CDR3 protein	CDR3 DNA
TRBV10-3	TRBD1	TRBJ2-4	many	CAISPGGTGLNIQYF	TGTGCCATCAGCCCAGGGGGCACTGGACTAAACATTCAGTACTTC
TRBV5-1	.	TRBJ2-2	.	CASTSTGELFF	TGCGCCAGCACGAGTACCGGGGAGCTGTTTTTT
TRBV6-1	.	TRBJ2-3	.	CASSGRRTDTQYF	TGTGCCAGCAGTGGAAGACGCACAGATACGCAGTATTTT
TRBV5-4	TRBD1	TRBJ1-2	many	CASSSGGEVSLGYTF	TGTGCCAGCAGCTCAGGGGGCGAGGTATCACTCGGCTACACCTTC
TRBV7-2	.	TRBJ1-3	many	CASSSAGSSGNTIYF	TGTGCCAGCAGCTCTGCAGGGTCATCTGGAAACACCATATATTTT
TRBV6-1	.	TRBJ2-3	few	CASWGVPGRDTQYF	TGTGCCAGCTGGGGGGTTCCGGGGCGAGATACGCAGTATTTT
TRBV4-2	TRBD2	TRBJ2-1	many	CASSQDRGAGGIYEQFF	TGTGCCAGCAGCCAAGATCGAGGAGCGGGGGGAATTTATGAGCAGTTCTTC
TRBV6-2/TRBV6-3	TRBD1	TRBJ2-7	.	CASSSRDRVSIGIYEQYF	TGTGCCAGCAGCTCTCGGGACAGAGTGTCGATAGGGATCTACGAGCAGTACTTC
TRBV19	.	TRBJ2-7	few	CASSPSALREQYF	TGTGCCAGTAGTCCATCGGCACTGCGCGAGCAGTACTTC
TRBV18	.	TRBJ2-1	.	CASSPGHGKGGEQFF	TGTGCCAGCTCACCTGGACACGGGAAAGGGGGTGAGCAGTTCTTC
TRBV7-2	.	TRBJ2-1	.	CASSLASVDEQFF	TGTGCCAGCAGCTTGGCATCGGTGGATGAGCAGTTCTTC
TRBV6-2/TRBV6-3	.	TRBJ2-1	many	CASSAIPLNSQFF	TGTGCCAGCAGTGCCATCCCACTAAACTCGCAGTTCTTC
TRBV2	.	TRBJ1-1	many	CASIQYEGNTEAFF	TGTGCCAGCATTCAATACGAGGGGAACACTGAAGCTTTCTTT
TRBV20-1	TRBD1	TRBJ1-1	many	CSARSPGQGYTEAFF	TGCAGTGCTAGATCGCCGGGACAGGGCTACACTGAAGCTTTCTTT
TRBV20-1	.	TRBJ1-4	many	CIGRASNEKLFF	TGCATTGGGAGGGCATCTAATGAAAAACTGTTTTTT
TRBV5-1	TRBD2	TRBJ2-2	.	CASSLFLAGDTGELFF	TGCGCCAGCAGCTTATTTCTAGCGGGAGACACCGGGGAGCTGTTTTTT
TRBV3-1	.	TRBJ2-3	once	CASSPQGAVQYF	TGTGCCAGCAGCCCCCAAGGGGCGGTGCAGTATTTT
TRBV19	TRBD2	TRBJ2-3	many	CASSIEIAGPSSTDTQYF	TGTGCCAGTAGTATAGAAATAGCGGGGCCTTCTAGCACAGATACGCAGTATTTT
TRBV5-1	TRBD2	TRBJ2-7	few	CASSWLGSGGPYEQYF	TGCGCCAGCAGCTGGTTGGGGAGCGGGGGACCCTACGAGCAGTACTTC
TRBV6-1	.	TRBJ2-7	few	CASSHIYEQYF	TGTGCCAGCAGTCATATATACGAGCAGTACTTC
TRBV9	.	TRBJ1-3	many	CASSVGGESGNTIYF	TGTGCCAGCAGCGTAGGTGGGGAATCAGGAAACACCATATATTTT
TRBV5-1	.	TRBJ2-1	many	CASSLIDWDEQFF	TGCGCCAGCAGCTTAATTGACTGGGATGAGCAGTTCTTC
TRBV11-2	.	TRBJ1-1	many	CASSPLGNTEAFF	TGTGCCAGCAGCCCCTTGGGGAACACTGAAGCTTTCTTT
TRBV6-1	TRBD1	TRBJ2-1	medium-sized	CASSAGTGGNNEQFF	TGTGCCAGCAGTGCTGGGACAGGGGGGAACAATGAGCAGTTCTTC
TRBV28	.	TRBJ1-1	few	CASKTGANTEAFF	TGTGCCAGCAAAACCGGGGCGAACACTGAAGCTTTCTTT
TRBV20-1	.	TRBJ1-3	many	CSARGSRNTIYF	TGCAGTGCTAGAGGATCCAGAAACACCATATATTTT
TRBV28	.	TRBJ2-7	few	CASSFTGIEQYF	TGTGCCAGCAGTTTTACTGGGATCGAGCAGTACTTC
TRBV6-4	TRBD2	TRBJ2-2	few	CASRTSGGAGELFF	TGTGCCAGCAGGACTAGCGGGGGGGCCGGGGAGCTGTTTTTT
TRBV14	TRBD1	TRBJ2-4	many	CASSHGQGLAKNIQYF	TGTGCCAGCAGCCACGGACAGGGGCTAGCCAAAAACATTCAGTACTTC
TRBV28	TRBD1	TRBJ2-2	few	CASSKIAGTGGTGELFF	TGTGCCAGCAGTAAAATAGCCGGGACAGGAGGCACCGGGGAGCTGTTTTTT
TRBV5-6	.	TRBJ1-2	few	CASTRIGGYGYTF	TGTGCCAGCACCAGGATAGGGGGCTATGGCTACACCTTC
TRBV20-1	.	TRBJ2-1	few	CSASHYNEQFF	TGCAGTGCTAGCCACTACAATGAGCAGTTCTTC
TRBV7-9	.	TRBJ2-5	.	CASSLVRGVGETQYF	TGTGCCAGCAGCTTAGTCAGGGGCGTAGGGGAGACCCAGTACTTC
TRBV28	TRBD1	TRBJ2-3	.	CASSREQGAGPTDTQYF	TGTGCCAGCAGTCGGGAACAGGGGGCAGGCCCCACAGATACGCAGTATTTT
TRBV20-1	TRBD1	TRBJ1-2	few	CSARDSGQGNYGYTF	TGCAGTGCTAGAGATTCAGGACAGGGTAACTATGGCTACACCTTC
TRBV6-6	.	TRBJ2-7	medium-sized	CASSYSQDTAYEQYF	TGTGCCAGCAGTTACTCACAGGACACCGCCTACGAGCAGTACTTC
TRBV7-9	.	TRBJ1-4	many	CASSLRSRPADEKLFF	TGTGCCAGCAGCTTAAGAAGCCGGCCCGCAGATGAAAAACTGTTTTTT
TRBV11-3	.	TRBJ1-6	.	CASSLGGGGNSPLHF	TGTGCCAGCAGCTTAGGAGGTGGGGGGAATTCACCCCTCCACTTT
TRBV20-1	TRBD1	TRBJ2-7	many	CSAREHLRGYEQYF	TGCAGTGCTAGAGAACATCTCAGGGGGTACGAGCAGTACTTC
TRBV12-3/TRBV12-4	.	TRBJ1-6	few	CASSSAWGVESPLHF	TGTGCCAGCAGCTCCGCTTGGGGGGTAGAATCACCCCTCCACTTT
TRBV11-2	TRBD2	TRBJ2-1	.	CASSALAGYYNEQFF	TGTGCCAGCAGCGCTCTAGCGGGATACTACAATGAGCAGTTCTTC
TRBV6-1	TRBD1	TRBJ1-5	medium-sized	CASSGQGLSNQPQHF	TGTGCCAGCAGTGGACAGGGGTTAAGCAATCAGCCCCAGCATTTT